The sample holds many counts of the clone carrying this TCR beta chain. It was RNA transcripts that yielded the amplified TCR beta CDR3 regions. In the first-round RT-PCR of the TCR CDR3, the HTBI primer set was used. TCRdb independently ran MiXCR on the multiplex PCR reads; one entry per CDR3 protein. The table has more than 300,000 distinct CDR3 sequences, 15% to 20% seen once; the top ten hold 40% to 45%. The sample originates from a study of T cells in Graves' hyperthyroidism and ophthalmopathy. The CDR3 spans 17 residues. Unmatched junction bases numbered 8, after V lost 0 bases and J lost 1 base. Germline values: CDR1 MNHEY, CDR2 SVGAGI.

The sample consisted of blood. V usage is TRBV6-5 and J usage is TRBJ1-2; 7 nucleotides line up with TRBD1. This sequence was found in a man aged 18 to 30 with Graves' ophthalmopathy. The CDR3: CASSYSDRAGGNYGYTF. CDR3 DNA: TGTGCCAGCAGTTACTCAGACAGGGCGGGGGGTAACTATGGCTACACCTTC.